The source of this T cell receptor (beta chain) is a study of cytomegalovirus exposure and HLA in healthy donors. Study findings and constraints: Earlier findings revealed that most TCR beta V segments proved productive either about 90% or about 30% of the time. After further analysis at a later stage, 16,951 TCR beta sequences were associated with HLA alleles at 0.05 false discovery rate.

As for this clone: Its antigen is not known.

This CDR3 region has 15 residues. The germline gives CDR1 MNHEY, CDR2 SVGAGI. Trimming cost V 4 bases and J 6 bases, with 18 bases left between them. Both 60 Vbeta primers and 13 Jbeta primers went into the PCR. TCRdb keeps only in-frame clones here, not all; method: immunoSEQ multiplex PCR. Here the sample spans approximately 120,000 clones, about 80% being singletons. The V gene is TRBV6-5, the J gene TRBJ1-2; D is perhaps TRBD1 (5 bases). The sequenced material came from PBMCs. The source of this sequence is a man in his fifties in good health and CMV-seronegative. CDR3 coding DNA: TGTGCCAGCAGTTCGCAACCCCCACCGACAGATGGCTACACCTTC. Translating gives CASSSQPPPTDGYTF.